This T cell receptor (beta chain) emerged from a study of blood T cell repertoires in COVID-19. Study details: The United States, Italy and Spain supplied acute and convalescent COVID-19 samples. Nucleic acid was either cDNA or gDNA, and it came from T cells, B-cell-depleted T cells, or PBMCs.

Authors' analysis steps: How many nucleated cells were present was estimated from reference gene primer amplification. The assay was immunoSEQ multiplex PCR, and TCRdb's table has in-frame clones only and misses some. Clone size and the V and J calls come from that table; the DNA yielded D and trimming. The sample gives just over 25,000 clones, 88% of which show up once; about a sixth is in the top ten. The length of the CDR3 is 17 residues. Germline CDR1 and CDR2: MGHRA and YSYEKL. V lost 1 base, J lost 2 bases, and 18 bases lay in between. This clonotype originated in a man aged 65 to 85 with acute or convalescent COVID-19. The material sequenced was peripheral blood. This chain joins TRBV4-1 and TRBJ2-7; D is perhaps TRBD1 (5 bases). The CDR3 DNA reads TGCGCCAGCAGCCAAGTAGTAAAGGGGCCGAGGCCCTACGAGCAGTACTTC. It encodes CASSQVVKGPRPYEQYF.